The source of this T cell receptor beta chain is a study of early T cells in non-severe SARS-CoV-2 infection. TCRdb re-called the 5' RACE reads with MiXCR, one entry per CDR3 protein. The profile shows 75,000 to 95,000 distinct CDR3 sequences, approximately 17% of them singletons. The germline V gene has CDR1 SGHAT and CDR2 FQNNGV. Trimming removed 4 bases at V and 15 bases at J, with 19 bases between. The CDR3 is 13 amino acids. J is TRBJ2-1 and V is TRBV11-2; a possible D gene is TRBD2 (7 bases). Material: whole blood, obtained at baseline. The TCR was taken from an adult who was a healthcare worker with PCR-confirmed SARS-CoV-2 infection or an uninfected control (not recorded which). The CDR3 DNA is TGTGCCAGCAGCTCAGCCACCGCGGGGGCGGCGTTCTTC. As protein: CASSSATAGAAFF.